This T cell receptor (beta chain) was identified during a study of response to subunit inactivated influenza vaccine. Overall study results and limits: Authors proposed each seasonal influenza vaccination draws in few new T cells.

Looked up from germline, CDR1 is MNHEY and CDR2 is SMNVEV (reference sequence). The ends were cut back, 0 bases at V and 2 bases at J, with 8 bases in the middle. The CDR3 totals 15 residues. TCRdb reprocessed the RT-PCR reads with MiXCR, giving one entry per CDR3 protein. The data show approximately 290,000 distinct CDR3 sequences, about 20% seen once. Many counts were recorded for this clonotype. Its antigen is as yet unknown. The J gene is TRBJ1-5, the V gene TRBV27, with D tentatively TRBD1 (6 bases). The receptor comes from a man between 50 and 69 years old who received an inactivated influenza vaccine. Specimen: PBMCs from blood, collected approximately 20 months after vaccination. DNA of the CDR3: TGTGCCAGCAGTTTATCGGCAGGGGGCAATCAGCCCCAGCATTTT. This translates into CASSLSAGGNQPQHF.